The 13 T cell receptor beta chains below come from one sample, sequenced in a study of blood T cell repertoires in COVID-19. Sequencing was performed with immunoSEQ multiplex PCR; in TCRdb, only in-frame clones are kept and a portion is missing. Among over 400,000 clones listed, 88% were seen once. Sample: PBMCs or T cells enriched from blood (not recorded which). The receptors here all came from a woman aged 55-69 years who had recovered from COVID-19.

The CDR3 DNA sequence: TGTGCCACTAACCGAGGGACAAGCTCCTACGAGCAGTACTTC. Translated: CATNRGTSSYEQYF. The J gene is TRBJ2-7, the V gene TRBV10-3; D might be TRBD1 (6 bases). The CDR3 length is 14 residues. V lost 10 bases to trimming and J lost 0 bases, with 16 bases between them. From germline, CDR1 is ENHRY and CDR2 SYGVKD.

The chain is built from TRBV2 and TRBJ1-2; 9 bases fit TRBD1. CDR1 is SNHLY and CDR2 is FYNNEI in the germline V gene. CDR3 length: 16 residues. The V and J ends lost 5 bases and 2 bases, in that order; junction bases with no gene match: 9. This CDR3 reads CASSPGTGPSNYGYTF. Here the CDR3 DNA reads TGTGCCAGCAGTCCCGGGACAGGGCCCTCAAACTATGGCTACACCTTC.

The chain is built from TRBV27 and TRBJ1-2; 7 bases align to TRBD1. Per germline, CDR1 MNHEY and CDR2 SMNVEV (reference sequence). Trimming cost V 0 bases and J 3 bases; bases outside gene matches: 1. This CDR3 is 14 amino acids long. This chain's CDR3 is CASSLSGTDYGYTF. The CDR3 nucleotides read TGTGCCAGCAGTTTATCCGGGACAGACTATGGCTACACCTTC.

The CDR3 protein is CASSLGRDGGTYEQYF. DNA for the CDR3: TGTGCCAGCAGCTTAGGTCGTGATGGGGGCACCTACGAGCAGTACTTC. This chain connects TRBV7-8 to TRBJ2-7, with a tentative D call TRBD1 (6 bases). CDR1 and CDR2 from the germline V gene are SGHVS and FQNEAQ. The ends were cut back, 1 base at V and 2 bases at J, with 15 bases in the middle. CDR3 length equals 16 residues.

The CDR3 reads CASGLVLIEQFF. The CDR3 DNA reads as TGTGCTAGTGGTTTGGTATTAATAGAGCAGTTCTTC. This chain connects TRBV12-5 to TRBJ2-1; D not certain. Looked up from germline, CDR1 is LGHNT and CDR2 is FRNRAP. CDR3 length equals 12 residues. V was clipped by 0 bases and J by 10 bases, with 7 bases between them.

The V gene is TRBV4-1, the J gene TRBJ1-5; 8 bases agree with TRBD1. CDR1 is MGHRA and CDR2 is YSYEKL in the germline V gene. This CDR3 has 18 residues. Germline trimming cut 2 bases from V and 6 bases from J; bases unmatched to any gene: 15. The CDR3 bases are TGCGCCAGCAGCCAACATCCCTTGACAGGGGCTGGGGGTCAGCCCCAGCATTTT. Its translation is CASSQHPLTGAGGQPQHF.

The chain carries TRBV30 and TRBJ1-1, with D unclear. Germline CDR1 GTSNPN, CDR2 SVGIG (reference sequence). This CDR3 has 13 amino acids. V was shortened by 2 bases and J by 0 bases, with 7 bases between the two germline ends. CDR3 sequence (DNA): TGTGCCTGGAGTAGCGGTTTGAACACTGAAGCTTTCTTT. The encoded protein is CAWSSGLNTEAFF.

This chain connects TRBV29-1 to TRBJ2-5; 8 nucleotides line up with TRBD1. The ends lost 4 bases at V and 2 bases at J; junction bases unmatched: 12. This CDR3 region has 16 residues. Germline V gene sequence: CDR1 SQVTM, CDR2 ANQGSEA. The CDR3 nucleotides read TGCAGCGTTGTTAAGCTAGGACAGGGACCACAAGAGACCCAGTACTTC. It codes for CSVVKLGQGPQETQYF.

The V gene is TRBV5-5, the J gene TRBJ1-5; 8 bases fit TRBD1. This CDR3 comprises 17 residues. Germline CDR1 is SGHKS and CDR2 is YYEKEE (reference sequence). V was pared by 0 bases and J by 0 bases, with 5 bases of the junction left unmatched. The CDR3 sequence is CASSLGTGPYSNQPQHF. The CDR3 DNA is TGTGCCAGCAGCTTGGGGACAGGGCCATATAGCAATCAGCCCCAGCATTTT.

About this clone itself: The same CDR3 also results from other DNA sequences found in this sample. CDR3 sequence: CATSTGSGVRFTEAFF. The DNA for the CDR3 is TGTGCCACCAGCACCGGGTCAGGGGTCAGGTTCACTGAAGCTTTCTTT. The rearrangement joins TRBV15 to TRBJ1-1; D perhaps matches TRBD1 (6 bases). Germline assignment: CDR1 LNHNV and CDR2 YYDKDF (reference sequence). This CDR3 has 16 residues. Trimming pared 4 bases from V and 4 bases from J, leaving 19 bases between. Full variable domain (outside the CDR3, taken from reference TRBV15 and TRBJ1-1): DAMVIQNPRYQVTQFGKPVTLSCSQTLNHNVMYWYQQKSSQAPKLLFHYYDKDFNNEADTPDNFQSRRPNTSFCFLDIRSPGLGDTAMYLCATSTGSGVRFTEAFFGQGTRLTVV.

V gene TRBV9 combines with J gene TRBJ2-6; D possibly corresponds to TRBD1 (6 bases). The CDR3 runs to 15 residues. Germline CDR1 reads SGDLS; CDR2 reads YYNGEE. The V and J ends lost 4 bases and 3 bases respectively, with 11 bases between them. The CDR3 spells CASSKGDGGANVLTF. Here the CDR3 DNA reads TGTGCCAGCAGCAAGGGGGATGGTGGGGCCAACGTCCTGACTTTC.

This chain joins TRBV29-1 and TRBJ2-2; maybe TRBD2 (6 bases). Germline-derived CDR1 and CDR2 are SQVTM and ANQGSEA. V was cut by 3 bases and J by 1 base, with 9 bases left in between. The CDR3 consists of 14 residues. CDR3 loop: CSVEGTRNTGELFF. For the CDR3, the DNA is TGCAGCGTTGAGGGGACTCGGAACACCGGGGAGCTGTTTTTT.

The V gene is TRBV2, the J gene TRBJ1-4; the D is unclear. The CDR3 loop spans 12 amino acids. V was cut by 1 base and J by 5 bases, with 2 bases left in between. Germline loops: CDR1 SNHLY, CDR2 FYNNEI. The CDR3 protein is CASSEVNEKLFF. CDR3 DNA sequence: TGTGCCAGCAGTGAAGTAAATGAAAAACTGTTTTTT.